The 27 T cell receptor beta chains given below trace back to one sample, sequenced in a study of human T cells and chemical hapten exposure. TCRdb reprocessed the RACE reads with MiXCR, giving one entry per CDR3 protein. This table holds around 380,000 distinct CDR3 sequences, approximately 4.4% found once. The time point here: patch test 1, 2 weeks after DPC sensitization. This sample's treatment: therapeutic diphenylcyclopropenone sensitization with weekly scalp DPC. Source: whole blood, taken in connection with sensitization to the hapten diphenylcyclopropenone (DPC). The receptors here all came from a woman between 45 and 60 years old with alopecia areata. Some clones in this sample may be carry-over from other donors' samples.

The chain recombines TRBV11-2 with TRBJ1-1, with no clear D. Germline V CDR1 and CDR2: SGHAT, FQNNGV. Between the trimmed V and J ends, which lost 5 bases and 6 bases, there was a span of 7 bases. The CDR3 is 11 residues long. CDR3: CASSGSPEAFF. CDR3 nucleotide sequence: TGTGCCAGCAGCGGGAGCCCTGAAGCTTTCTTT.

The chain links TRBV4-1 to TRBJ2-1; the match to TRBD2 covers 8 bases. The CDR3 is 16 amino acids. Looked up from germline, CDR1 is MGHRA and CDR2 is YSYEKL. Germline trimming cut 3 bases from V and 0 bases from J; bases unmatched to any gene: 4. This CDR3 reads CASSQERGSSYNEQFF. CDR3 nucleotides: TGCGCCAGCAGCCAGGAGCGGGGGAGCTCCTACAATGAGCAGTTCTTC.

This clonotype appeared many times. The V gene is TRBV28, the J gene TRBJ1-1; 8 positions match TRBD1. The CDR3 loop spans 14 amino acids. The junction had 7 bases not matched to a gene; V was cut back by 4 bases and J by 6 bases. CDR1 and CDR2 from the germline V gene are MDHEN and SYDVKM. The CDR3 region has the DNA TGTGCCAGCAGTTCCCCTGGACAGGGCGCTGAAGCTTTCTTT. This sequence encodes CASSSPGQGAEAFF.

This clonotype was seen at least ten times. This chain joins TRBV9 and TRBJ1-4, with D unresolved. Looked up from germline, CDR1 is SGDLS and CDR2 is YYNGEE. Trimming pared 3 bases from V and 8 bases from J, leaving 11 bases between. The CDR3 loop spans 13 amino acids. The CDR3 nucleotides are TGTGCCAGCAGCGGCCGGACCTCCGAAAAACTGTTTTTT. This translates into CASSGRTSEKLFF.

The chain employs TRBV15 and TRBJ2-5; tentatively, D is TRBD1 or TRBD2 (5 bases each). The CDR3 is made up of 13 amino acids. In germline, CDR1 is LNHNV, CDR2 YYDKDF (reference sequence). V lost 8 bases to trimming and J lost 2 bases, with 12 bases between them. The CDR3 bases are TGTGCCACCGGAGAGGGGAGACAAGAGACCCAGTACTTC. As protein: CATGEGRQETQYF.

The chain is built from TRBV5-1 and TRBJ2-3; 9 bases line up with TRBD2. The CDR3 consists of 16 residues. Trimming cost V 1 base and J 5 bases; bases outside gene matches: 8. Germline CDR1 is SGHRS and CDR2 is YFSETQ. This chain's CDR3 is CASSLWGGGAQDTQYF. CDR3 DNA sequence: TGCGCCAGCAGCTTGTGGGGCGGGGGGGCCCAAGATACGCAGTATTTT.

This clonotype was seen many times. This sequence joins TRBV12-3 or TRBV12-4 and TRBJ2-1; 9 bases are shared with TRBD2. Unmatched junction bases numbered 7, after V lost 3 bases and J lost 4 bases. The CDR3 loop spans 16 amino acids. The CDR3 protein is CASSFGGGASYNEQFF. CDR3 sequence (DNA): TGTGCCAGCAGTTTTGGCGGGGGGGCCTCGTACAATGAGCAGTTCTTC.

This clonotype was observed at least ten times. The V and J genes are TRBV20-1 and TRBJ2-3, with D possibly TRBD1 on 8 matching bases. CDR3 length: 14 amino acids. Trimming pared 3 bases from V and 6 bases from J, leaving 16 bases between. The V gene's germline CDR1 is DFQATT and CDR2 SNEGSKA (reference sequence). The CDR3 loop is CSASSGTGADTQYF. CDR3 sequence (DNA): TGCAGTGCTAGCAGCGGGACAGGCGCTGATACGCAGTATTTT.

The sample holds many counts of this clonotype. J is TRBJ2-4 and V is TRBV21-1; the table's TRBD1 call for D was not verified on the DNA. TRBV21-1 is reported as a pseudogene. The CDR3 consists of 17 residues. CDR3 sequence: CASSPRQGPIAKNIQYF. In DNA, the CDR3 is TGTGCCAGCAGCCCCCGACAGGGACCGATAGCCAAAAACATTCAGTACTTC.

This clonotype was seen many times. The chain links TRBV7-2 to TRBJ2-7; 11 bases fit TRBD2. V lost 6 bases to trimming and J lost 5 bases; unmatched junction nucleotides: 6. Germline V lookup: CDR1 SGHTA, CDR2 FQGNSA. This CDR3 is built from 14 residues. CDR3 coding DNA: TGTGCCAGCAGTCTACTAGCGGGAGTTGACGAGCAGTACTTC. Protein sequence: CASSLLAGVDEQYF.

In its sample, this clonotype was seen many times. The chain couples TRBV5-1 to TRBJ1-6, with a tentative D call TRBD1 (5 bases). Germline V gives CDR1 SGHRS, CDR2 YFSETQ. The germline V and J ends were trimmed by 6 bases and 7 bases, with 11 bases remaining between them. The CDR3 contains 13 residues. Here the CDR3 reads CASTQGPNSPLHF. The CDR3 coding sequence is TGCGCCAGCACCCAGGGACCCAATTCACCCCTCCACTTT. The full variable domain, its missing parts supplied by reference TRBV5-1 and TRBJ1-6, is KAGVTQTPRYLIKTRGQQVTLSCSPISGHRSVSWYQQTPGQGLQFLFEYFSETQRNKGNFPGRFSGRQFSNSRSEMNVSTLELGDSALYLCASTQGPNSPLHFGNGTRLTVT.

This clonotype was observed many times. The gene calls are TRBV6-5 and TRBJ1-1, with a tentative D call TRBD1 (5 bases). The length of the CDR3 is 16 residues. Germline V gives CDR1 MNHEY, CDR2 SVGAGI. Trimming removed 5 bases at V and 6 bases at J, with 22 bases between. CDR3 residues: CASSGPPQEISSEAFF. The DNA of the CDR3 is TGTGCCAGCAGTGGACCACCACAGGAAATTTCTTCTGAAGCTTTCTTT.

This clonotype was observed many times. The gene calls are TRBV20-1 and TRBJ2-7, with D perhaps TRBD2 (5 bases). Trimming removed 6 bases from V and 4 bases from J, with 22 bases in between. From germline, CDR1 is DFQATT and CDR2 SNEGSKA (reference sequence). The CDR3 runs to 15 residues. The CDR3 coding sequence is TGCAGTGCCGAGACAAGAAGAGGGTATTTTTACGAGCAGTACTTC. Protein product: CSAETRRGYFYEQYF.

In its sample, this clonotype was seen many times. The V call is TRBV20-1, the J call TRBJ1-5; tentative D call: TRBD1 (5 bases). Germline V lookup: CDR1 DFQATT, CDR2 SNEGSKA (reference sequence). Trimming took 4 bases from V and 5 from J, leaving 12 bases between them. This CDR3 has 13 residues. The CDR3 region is CSAKGDGYQPQHF. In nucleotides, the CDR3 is TGCAGTGCTAAAGGGGACGGCTATCAGCCCCAGCATTTT.

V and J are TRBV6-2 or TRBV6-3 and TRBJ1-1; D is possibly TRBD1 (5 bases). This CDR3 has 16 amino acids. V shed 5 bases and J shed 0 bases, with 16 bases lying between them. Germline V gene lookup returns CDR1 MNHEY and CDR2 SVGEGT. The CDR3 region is CASSPGRSGLNTEAFF. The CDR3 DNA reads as TGTGCCAGCAGTCCGGGACGGAGCGGTCTGAACACTGAAGCTTTCTTT.

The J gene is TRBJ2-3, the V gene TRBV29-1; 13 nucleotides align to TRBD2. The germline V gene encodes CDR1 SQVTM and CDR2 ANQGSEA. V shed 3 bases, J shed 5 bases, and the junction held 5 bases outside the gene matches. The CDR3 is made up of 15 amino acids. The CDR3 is CSVDGLAGVIDTQYF. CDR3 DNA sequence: TGCAGCGTTGACGGACTAGCGGGAGTGATAGATACGCAGTATTTT.

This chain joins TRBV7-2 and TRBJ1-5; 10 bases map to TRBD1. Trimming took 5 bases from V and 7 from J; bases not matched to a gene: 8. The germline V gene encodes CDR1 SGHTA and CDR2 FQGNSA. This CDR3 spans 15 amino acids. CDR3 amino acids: CASSPGDRGQQPQHF. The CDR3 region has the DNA TGTGCCAGCAGCCCAGGGGACAGGGGACAGCAGCCCCAGCATTTT.

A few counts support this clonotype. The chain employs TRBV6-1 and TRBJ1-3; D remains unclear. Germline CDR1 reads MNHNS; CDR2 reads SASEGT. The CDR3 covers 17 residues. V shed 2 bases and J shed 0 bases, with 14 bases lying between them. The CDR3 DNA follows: TGTGCCAGCAGTGAACTTGGGTCGCCGTTCTCTGGAAACACCATATATTTT. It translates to CASSELGSPFSGNTIYF.

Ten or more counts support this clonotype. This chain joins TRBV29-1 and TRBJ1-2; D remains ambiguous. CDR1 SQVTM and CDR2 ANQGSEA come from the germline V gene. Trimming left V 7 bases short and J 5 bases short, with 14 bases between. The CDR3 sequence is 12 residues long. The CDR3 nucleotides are TGCAGCGCCCCTTTGTACGGTTATGGCTACACCTTC. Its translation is CSAPLYGYGYTF.

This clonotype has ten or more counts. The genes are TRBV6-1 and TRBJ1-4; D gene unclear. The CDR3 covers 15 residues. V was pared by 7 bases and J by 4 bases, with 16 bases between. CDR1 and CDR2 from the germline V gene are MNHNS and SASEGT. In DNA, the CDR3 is TGTGCCAGCACGGAGAGGCCTACGGGTAATGAAAAACTGTTTTTT. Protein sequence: CASTERPTGNEKLFF.

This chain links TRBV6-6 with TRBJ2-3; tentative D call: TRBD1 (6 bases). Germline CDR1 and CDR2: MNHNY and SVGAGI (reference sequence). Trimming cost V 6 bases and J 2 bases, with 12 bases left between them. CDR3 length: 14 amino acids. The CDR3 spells CASRKDSYTDTQYF. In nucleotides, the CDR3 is TGTGCCAGCAGAAAGGACAGTTACACAGATACGCAGTATTTT.

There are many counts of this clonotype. CDR3 nucleotides: TGCGCCAGCAGCCAAGATCGAGACGTTAATCAGCCCCAGCATTTT. Its translation is CASSQDRDVNQPQHF. The rearrangement joins TRBV4-1 to TRBJ1-5, with D unresolved. The germline V gene encodes CDR1 MGHRA and CDR2 YSYEKL. Deletions cut 0 bases from V and 4 bases from J, with 10 bases between. The CDR3 loop spans 15 amino acids.

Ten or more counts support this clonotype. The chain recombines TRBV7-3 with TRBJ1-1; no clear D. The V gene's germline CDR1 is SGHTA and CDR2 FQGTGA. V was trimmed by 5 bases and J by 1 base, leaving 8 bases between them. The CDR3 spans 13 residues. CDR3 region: CASSIGGNTEAFF. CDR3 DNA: TGTGCCAGCAGCATCGGCGGGAACACTGAAGCTTTCTTT.

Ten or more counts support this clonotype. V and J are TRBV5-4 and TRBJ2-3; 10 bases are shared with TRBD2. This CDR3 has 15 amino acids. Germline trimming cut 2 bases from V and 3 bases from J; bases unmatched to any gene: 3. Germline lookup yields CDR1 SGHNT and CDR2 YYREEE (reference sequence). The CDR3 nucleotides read TGTGCCAGCAGCTTTAGCGGGGGGCTGACAGATACGCAGTATTTT. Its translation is CASSFSGGLTDTQYF.

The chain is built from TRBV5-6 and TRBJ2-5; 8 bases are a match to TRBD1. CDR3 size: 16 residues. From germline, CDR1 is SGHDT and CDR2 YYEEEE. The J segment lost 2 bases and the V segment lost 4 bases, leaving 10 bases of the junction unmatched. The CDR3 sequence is CASSLTRDRFQETQYF. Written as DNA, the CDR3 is TGTGCCAGCAGCCTAACCCGGGACAGGTTTCAAGAGACCCAGTACTTC. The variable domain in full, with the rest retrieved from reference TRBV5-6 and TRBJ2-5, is DAGVTQSPTHLIKTRGQQVTLRCSPKSGHDTVSWYQQALGQGPQFIFQYYEEEERQRGNFPDRFSGHQFPNYSSELNVNALLLGDSALYLCASSLTRDRFQETQYFGPGTRLLVL.

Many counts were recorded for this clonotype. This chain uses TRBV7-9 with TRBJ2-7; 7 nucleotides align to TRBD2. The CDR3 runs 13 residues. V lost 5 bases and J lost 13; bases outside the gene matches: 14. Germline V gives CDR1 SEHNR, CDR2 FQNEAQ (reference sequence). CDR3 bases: TGTGCCAGCAGCCCCGCCCTACTGGGGAGGGGATACTTC. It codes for CASSPALLGRGYF.

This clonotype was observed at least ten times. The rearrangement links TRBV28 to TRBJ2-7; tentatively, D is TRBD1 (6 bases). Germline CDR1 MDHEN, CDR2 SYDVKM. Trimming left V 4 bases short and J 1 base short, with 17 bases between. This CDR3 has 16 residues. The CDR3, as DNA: TGTGCCAGCAGTTCTAACCCGGGACATACATCCTACGAGCAGTACTTC. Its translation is CASSSNPGHTSYEQYF.